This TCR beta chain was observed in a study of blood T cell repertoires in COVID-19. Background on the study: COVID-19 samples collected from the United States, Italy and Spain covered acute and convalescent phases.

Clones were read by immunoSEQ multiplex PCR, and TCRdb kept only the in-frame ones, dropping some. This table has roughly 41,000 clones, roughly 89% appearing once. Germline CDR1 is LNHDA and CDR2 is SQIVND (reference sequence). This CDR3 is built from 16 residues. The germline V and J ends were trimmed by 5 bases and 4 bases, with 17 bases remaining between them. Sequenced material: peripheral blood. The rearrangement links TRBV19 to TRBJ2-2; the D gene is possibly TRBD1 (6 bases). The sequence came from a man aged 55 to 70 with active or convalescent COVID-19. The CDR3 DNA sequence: TGTGCCAGTAGTGCCCTGTGGGGGCGCGTCACCGGGGAGCTGTTTTTT. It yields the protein CASSALWGRVTGELFF.